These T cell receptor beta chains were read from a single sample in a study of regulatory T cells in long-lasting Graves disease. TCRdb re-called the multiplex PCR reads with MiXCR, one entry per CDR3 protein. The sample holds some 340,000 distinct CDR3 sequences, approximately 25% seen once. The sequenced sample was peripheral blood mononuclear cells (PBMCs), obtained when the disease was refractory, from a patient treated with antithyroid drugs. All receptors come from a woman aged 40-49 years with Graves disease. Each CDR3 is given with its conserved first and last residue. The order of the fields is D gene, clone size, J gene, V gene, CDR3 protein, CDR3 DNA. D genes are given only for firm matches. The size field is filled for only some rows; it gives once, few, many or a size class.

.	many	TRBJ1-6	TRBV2	CASSERENSPLHF	TGTGCCAGCAGTGAAAGGGAAAATTCACCCCTCCACTTT
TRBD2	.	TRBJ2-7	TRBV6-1	CASSTSGRYEQYF	TGTGCCAGCAGTACTAGCGGGAGATACGAGCAGTACTTC
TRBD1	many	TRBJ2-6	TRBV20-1	CSARDQRGPGANVLTF	TGCAGTGCTAGAGATCAAAGGGGGCCTGGGGCCAACGTCCTGACTTTC
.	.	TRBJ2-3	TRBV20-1	CSARDPRSGLTDTQYF	TGCAGTGCTAGAGACCCTAGGAGCGGTCTCACAGATACGCAGTATTTT
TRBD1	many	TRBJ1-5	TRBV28	CASRLPGQQNQPQHF	TGTGCCAGCAGGTTACCGGGACAGCAAAATCAGCCCCAGCATTTT
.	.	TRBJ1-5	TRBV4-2	CASSPGLGDQPQHF	TGTGCCAGCAGCCCTGGACTGGGAGATCAGCCCCAGCATTTT
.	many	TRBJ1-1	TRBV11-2	CASSSRATEAFF	TGTGCCAGCAGCTCTAGGGCGACTGAAGCTTTCTTT
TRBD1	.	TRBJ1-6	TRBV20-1	CSARPGQNNSPLHF	TGCAGTGCCCGACCGGGACAGAATAATTCACCCCTCCACTTT
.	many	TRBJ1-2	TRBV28	CASSSSNLLSYREGYTF	TGTGCCAGCAGTTCCTCTAACCTACTCAGCTACAGGGAGGGCTACACCTTC
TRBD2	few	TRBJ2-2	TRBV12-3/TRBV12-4	CASSSPTKLAGADTRELFF	TGTGCCAGCAGTTCCCCAACGAAACTAGCGGGAGCGGACACCCGGGAGCTGTTTTTT
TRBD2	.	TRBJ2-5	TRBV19	CASSMTGTSSQETQYF	TGTGCCAGTAGTATGACCGGGACTAGCAGCCAAGAGACCCAGTACTTC
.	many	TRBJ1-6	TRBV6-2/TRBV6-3	CASSDRVPNPDSPLHF	TGTGCCAGCAGTGATAGAGTCCCAAATCCGGATTCACCCCTCCACTTT
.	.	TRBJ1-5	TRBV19	CASSIVAPTWGKQPQHF	TGTGCCAGTAGTATAGTTGCCCCCACATGGGGGAAGCAGCCCCAGCATTTT
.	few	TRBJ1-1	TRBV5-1	CASCLFLGHTEAFF	TGCGCCAGCTGTTTGTTCCTAGGGCACACTGAAGCTTTCTTT
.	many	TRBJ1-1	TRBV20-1	CSASRPSKWLNTEAFF	TGCAGTGCTAGTAGGCCGAGCAAGTGGCTGAACACTGAAGCTTTCTTT
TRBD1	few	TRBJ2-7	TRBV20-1	CSATKGTGNLNSYEQYF	TGCAGTGCTACGAAGGGGACAGGTAACCTAAACTCCTACGAGCAGTACTTC
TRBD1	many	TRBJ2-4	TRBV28	CASRRQGLAKNIQYF	TGTGCCAGCAGACGACAGGGGCTAGCCAAAAACATTCAGTACTTC
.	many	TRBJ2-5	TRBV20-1	CSASGDLYQETQYF	TGCAGTGCTAGCGGTGACTTGTACCAAGAGACCCAGTACTTC
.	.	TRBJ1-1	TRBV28	CASRVTGRPEAFF	TGTGCCAGCAGGGTAACAGGGAGACCTGAAGCTTTCTTT
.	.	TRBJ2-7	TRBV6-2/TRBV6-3	CASDWGYEQYF	TGTGCCAGCGACTGGGGCTACGAGCAGTACTTC
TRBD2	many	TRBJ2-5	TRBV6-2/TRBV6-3	CASSYSPSGRSETQYF	TGTGCCAGCAGTTACTCCCCTAGCGGGAGAAGCGAGACCCAGTACTTC
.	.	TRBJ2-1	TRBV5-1	CASSLVGALGDEQFF	TGCGCCAGCAGCTTGGTGGGGGCATTAGGGGATGAGCAGTTCTTC
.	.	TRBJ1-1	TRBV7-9	CASSTGSGGLFEAFF	TGTGCCAGCAGTACAGGGTCCGGTGGACTCTTTGAAGCTTTCTTT
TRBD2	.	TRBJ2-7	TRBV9	CASSVDVAGVGMGEQYF	TGTGCCAGCAGCGTAGATGTAGCGGGAGTAGGAATGGGCGAGCAGTACTTC
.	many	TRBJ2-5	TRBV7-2	CASSLIWAQGRETQYF	TGTGCCAGCAGCTTAATCTGGGCCCAAGGCAGAGAGACCCAGTACTTC
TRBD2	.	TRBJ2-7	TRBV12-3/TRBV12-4	CASSPSGIHEQYF	TGTGCCAGCAGCCCGAGCGGGATCCACGAGCAGTACTTC
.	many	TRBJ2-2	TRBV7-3	CVDRRRTGELFF	TGTGTCGACAGGCGGAGGACCGGGGAGCTGTTTTTT
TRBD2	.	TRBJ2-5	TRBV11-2	CASSLVLAGQEAQYF	TGTGCCAGCAGCTTAGTACTAGCGGGACAAGAGGCCCAGTACTTC
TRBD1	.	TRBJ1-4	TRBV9	CASNSGGSNEKLFF	TGTGCCAGCAACTCAGGGGGTTCAAATGAAAAACTGTTTTTT